What follows are 10 T cell receptor beta chains derived from one specimen sequenced in a study of Ad26.COV2.S vaccination and SARS-CoV-2 variants. The treatment here: some 20 received Ad26.COV2.S at low or high dose, single or two shots; roughly five received placebo; per-sample allocation not given. The investigators took samples on day 63 after the first vaccine or placebo injection. Here immunoSEQ multiplex PCR was the method, and the copy in TCRdb shows in-frame clones only, minus some. The data show some 320,000 clones, around 84% seen once. Specimen: peripheral blood, collected in a trial of Ad26.COV2.S vaccine versus placebo. These receptors were collected from a person between 18 and 60 years old who received the Ad26.COV2.S COVID-19 vaccine or a placebo.

The chain couples TRBV7-9 to TRBJ2-3, with D possibly matching TRBD2 (6 bases). In germline, CDR1 is SEHNR, CDR2 FQNEAQ (reference sequence). The CDR3 is 12 amino acids. With 5 bases removed from V and 6 bases from J, the gap between germline ends came to 9 bases. CDR3 sequence: CASSRSGDTQYF. In DNA, the CDR3 is TGTGCCAGCAGCCGAAGCGGGGATACGCAGTATTTT.

Worth noting for this clone: Since no conserved phenylalanine or tryptophan closes the CDR3, a read error is the likely cause. The limits of the CDR3 on the DNA are not certain, so only TCRdb's listed CDR3 is given. The chain carries TRBV6-6 and TRBJ1-6. Germline lookup yields CDR1 MNHNY and CDR2 SVGAGI (reference sequence). The CDR3 length is 12 residues, termini included. The CDR3: CASSSRGGLMFL.

This clone was recorded once. The chain joins TRBV4-3 to TRBJ1-6, with no clear D. This CDR3 region has 20 residues. In germline, CDR1 is LGHNA, CDR2 YSLEER. Trimming removed 0 bases from V and 2 bases from J, with 20 bases in between. This CDR3 is CASSQEISGVLPTYNSPLHF. In DNA form, the CDR3 reads TGCGCCAGCAGCCAAGAAATATCTGGGGTCCTGCCCACCTATAATTCACCCCTCCACTTT.

CDR3 loop: CASSLSGSHEQYF. The CDR3, as DNA: TGTGCCAGCAGCCTGAGCGGTTCCCACGAGCAGTACTTC. The V call is TRBV9, the J call TRBJ2-7, with TRBD2 as a possible D gene (5 bases). The CDR3 sequence is 13 residues long. V was cut by 4 bases and J by 5 bases, with 13 bases left in between. Looked up from germline, CDR1 is SGDLS and CDR2 is YYNGEE. Variable domain in full (rest from reference TRBV9 and TRBJ2-7): DSGVTQTPKHLITATGQRVTLRCSPRSGDLSVYWYQQSLDQGLQFLIQYYNGEERAKGNILERFSAQQFPDLHSELNLSSLELGDSALYFCASSLSGSHEQYFGPGTRLTVT.

The rearrangement joins TRBV7-2 to TRBJ1-3, with 11 bases that match TRBD1. This CDR3 has 16 amino acids. J lost 7 bases, V lost 5 bases, and 10 bases had no gene match. The germline CDR1 and CDR2 sequences are SGHTA and FQGNSA. As DNA, the CDR3 is TGTGCCAGCAGCCATACCCGGACAGGGGGCTGGAACACCATATATTTT. It specifies CASSHTRTGGWNTIYF.

In this sample, this clone turned up once. V usage is TRBV5-4 and J usage is TRBJ1-1; 7 bases align to TRBD1. Germline V gene lookup returns CDR1 SGHNT and CDR2 YYREEE (reference sequence). After removal of 5 bases from V and 5 bases from J, the junction contained 9 bases not matched to a gene. CDR3 length: 14 residues. The CDR3 DNA reads as TGTGCCAGCAGGACCGTCACAGGGGATACTGAAGCTTTCTTT. Translated: CASRTVTGDTEAFF.

The chain combines TRBV2 with TRBJ2-2; TRBD1 matches 10 bases. CDR3 size: 14 residues. Trimming took 7 bases from V and 6 from J; bases not matched to a gene: 5. Germline V lookup: CDR1 SNHLY, CDR2 FYNNEI. For the CDR3, the DNA is TGTGCCAGCACCGGGACAGGGGTTTCCGGGGAGCTGTTTTTT. Its translation: CASTGTGVSGELFF.

The gene calls are TRBV30 and TRBJ1-3; TRBD1 might be the D (5 bases). CDR1 and CDR2 (germline): GTSNPN, SVGIG (reference sequence). The CDR3 spans 14 residues. V shed 3 bases and J shed 0 bases, with 9 bases lying between them. CDR3 sequence: CAWSEGYSGNTIYF. The CDR3 region has the DNA TGTGCCTGGAGCGAGGGGTACTCTGGAAACACCATATATTTT.

This clone was observed a few times. Other nucleotide sequences in the sample specify the same CDR3. The CDR3 protein is CASSSGLAGYEQYF. The DNA for the CDR3 is TGCGCCAGCAGCTCCGGACTAGCGGGGTACGAGCAGTACTTC. The rearrangement joins TRBV5-1 to TRBJ2-7; 12 bases are shared with TRBD2. Germline loops: CDR1 SGHRS, CDR2 YFSETQ. This CDR3 comprises 14 residues. V lost 3 bases and J lost 4; bases outside the gene matches: 2. The variable domain in full, with the rest retrieved from reference TRBV5-1 and TRBJ2-7, is KAGVTQTPRYLIKTRGQQVTLSCSPISGHRSVSWYQQTPGQGLQFLFEYFSETQRNKGNFPGRFSGRQFSNSRSEMNVSTLELGDSALYLCASSSGLAGYEQYFGPGTRLTVT.

The chain uses TRBV29-1 and TRBJ1-1, with D perhaps TRBD1 (5 bases). CDR1 is SQVTM, CDR2 ANQGSEA, per germline. CDR3 size: 15 residues. V lost 7 bases to trimming and J lost 4 bases, with 22 bases between them. The CDR3 DNA reads TGCAGCGCCCACCTTGGGGGGGGTTCGATCACTGAAGCTTTCTTT. Protein: CSAHLGGGSITEAFF.